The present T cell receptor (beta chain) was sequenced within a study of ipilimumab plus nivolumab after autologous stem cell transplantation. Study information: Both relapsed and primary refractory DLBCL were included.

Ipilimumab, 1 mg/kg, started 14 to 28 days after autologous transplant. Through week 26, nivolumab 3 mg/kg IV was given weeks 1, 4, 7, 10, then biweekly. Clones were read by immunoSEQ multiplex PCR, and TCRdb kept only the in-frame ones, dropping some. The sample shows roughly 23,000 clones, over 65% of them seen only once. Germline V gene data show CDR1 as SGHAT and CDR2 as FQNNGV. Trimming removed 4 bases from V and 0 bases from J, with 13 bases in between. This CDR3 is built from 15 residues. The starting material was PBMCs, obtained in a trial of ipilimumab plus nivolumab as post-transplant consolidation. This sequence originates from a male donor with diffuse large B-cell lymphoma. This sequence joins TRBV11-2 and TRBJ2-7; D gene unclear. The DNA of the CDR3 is TGTGCCAGCAGCTCCCCGGCTAGTTTCTCCTACGAGCAGTACTTC. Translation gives CASSSPASFSYEQYF. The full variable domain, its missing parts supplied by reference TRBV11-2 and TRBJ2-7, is EAGVAQSPRYKIIEKRQSVAFWCNPISGHATLYWYQQILGQGPKLLIQFQNNGVVDDSQLPKDRFSAERLKGVDSTLKIQPAKLEDSAVYLCASSSPASFSYEQYFGPGTRLTVT.